The 27 T cell receptor beta chains reported below all come from one sample, sequenced in a study of tumor-infiltrating lymphocytes in primary liver carcinoma. RNA and DNA were co-extracted from about 20-30 mg of unsorted bulk tissue. From approximately 0.5 ug of total RNA, TCR beta-specific cDNA was reverse-transcribed using a constant-region primer. Sequencing libraries for TCR beta derived from three nested multiplex PCR rounds that used slightly modified ARM-PCR. Running around 9 cycles apiece, the first two PCR rounds relied on TRBV1-TRBV30 forward primers together with a C-beta reverse primer. TCRdb reprocessed the multiplex PCR reads via MiXCR and lists one record per CDR3 protein. The data contain roughly 80,000 distinct CDR3 sequences, 69% of them seen just once; the ten biggest clones take up approximately 27%. Source material: tumor-adjacent normal liver tissue. These receptors came from a man aged 35 to 55 with primary liver carcinoma and hepatitis B virus infection.

V usage is TRBV29-1 and J usage is TRBJ2-7; D unresolved. Germline V gene sequence: CDR1 SQVTM, CDR2 ANQGSEA. This CDR3 has 13 amino acids. The CDR3 nucleotides read TGCGGCATTGGCAAAGAGGCGTCCTACGAGCAGTACTTC. Translated, it gives CGIGKEASYEQYF.

To note about this clonotype: One end of the junction does not line up with germline, which may come from a read error. The chain uses TRBV4-3 and TRBJ2-1; 10 bases align to TRBD2. Germline V gene sequence: CDR1 LGHNA, CDR2 YSLEER. The CDR3 contains 16 residues. This CDR3 reads CASSQDGLAAYNEHFF. CDR3 coding DNA: TGTGCCAGCAGCCAAGACGGACTAGCGGCATACAATGAGCACTTCTTC.

Remarks on this clonotype: Compared with germline, one end of the junction differs, possibly owing to a read error. CDR3 protein: CASTKLAGGPSLVYEQYF. The CDR3 DNA reads TGTGCGAGCACCAAACTAGCGGGAGGGCCAAGTCTTGTCTACGAGCAGTACTTC. The V call is TRBV12-3 or TRBV12-4, the J call TRBJ2-7; 13 bases are a match to TRBD2. CDR3 length: 18 amino acids.

On this clonotype itself: This may be a read error, as it is one base from a much larger clone. V and J are TRBV14 and TRBJ2-6; D not resolved. The CDR3 extends over 15 amino acids. V lost 2 bases and J lost 2, with 7 bases in between. Germline V gives CDR1 SGHDN, CDR2 FVKESK. CDR3 loop: CASSQCAAGANVLTF. The CDR3, as DNA: TGTGCCAGCAGCCAATGCGCAGCTGGGGCCAACGTCCTGACTTTC. The full variable domain, in which reference TRBV14 and TRBJ2-6 provide the parts outside the CDR3, is EAGVTQFPSHSVIEKGQTVTLRCDPISGHDNLYWYRRVMGKEIKFLLHFVKESKQDESGMPNNRFLAERTGGTYSTLKVQPAELEDSGVYFCASSQCAAGANVLTFGAGSRLTVL.

About this clonotype: Compared with germline, one end of the junction differs, possibly owing to a read error. The chain employs TRBV10-3 and TRBJ1-2, with 7 nucleotides matching TRBD1. This CDR3 contains 12 residues. The germline V gene has CDR1 ENHRY and CDR2 SYGVKD. The CDR3 sequence is CAISWDSGDYTF. The DNA for the CDR3 is TGTGCAATCAGCTGGGACAGCGGCGACTACACCTTC.

As concerns this clonotype: It may be a read error: a sequence one base away is much more abundant. V and J are TRBV11-1 and TRBJ1-6; no clear D gene. Germline V lookup: CDR1 SGHAT, CDR2 FQDESV (reference sequence). The CDR3 runs 13 residues. The CDR3 bases are TGTGGCAGCAGTCAGACACTGGTTTCACCCCTCCACTTT. This gives the protein CGSSQTLVSPLHF.

About this clonotype: One base away lies a much larger clone, so this may be a sequencing read error. This rearrangement joins TRBV6-1 to TRBJ1-1, with D possibly TRBD1 on 5 matching bases. The CDR3 is made up of 13 amino acids. CDR1 MNHNS and CDR2 SASEGT come from the germline V gene. Trimming left V 8 bases short and J 1 base short, with 11 bases between. CDR3 sequence: CASDLDRNTEAFF. Written as DNA, the CDR3 is TGTGCCAGCGACCTCGACAGGAACACTGAAGCTTTCTTT.

With respect to this clonotype: Compared with germline, one end of the junction differs, possibly owing to a read error. The chain couples TRBV6-5 to TRBJ2-2; D not resolved. CDR1 MNHEY and CDR2 SVGAGI come from the germline V gene. This CDR3 region has 14 residues. The CDR3 region is CAGSYDQSTGELFF. In nucleotides, the CDR3 is TGTGCCGGCAGTTACGATCAGAGCACCGGGGAGCTGTTTTTT.

The chain joins TRBV11-2 to TRBJ2-5; D may be TRBD1 (5 bases). V lost 7 bases and J 5 bases, leaving 29 bases between the germline ends. From germline, CDR1 is SGHAT and CDR2 FQNNGV. The CDR3 sequence is 18 residues long. The CDR3 reads CASNPISIQGTGRETQYF. Here the CDR3 DNA reads TGTGCCAGCAACCCTATCTCAATCCAGGGTACTGGGCGGGAGACCCAGTACTTC.

Remarks on this clonotype: The germline gene is not matched at one end of the junction; a read error may be the cause. This CDR3 is CASSPGGKGEKLFF. CDR3 DNA: TGCGCCAGCAGTCCAGGGGGCAAGGGTGAAAAACTGTTTTTT. The rearrangement links TRBV12-3 or TRBV12-4 to TRBJ1-4; 8 bases are shared with TRBD1. The CDR3 has 14 amino acids.

The chain joins TRBV11-2 to TRBJ2-4; unclear D gene. CDR1 is SGHAT and CDR2 is FQNNGV in the germline V gene. This CDR3 contains 18 residues. Trimming stripped 5 bases from V and 1 base from J, with 21 bases between. The DNA for the CDR3 is TGTGCCAGCAGCCCAACTTGGGCTTCCACGGAGGCCAAAAACATTCAGTACTTC. Translation gives CASSPTWASTEAKNIQYF. The full variable domain, in which reference TRBV11-2 and TRBJ2-4 provide the parts outside the CDR3, is EAGVAQSPRYKIIEKRQSVAFWCNPISGHATLYWYQQILGQGPKLLIQFQNNGVVDDSQLPKDRFSAERLKGVDSTLKIQPAKLEDSAVYLCASSPTWASTEAKNIQYFGAGTRLSVL.

This clonotype was detected ten times or more. V usage is TRBV24-1 and J usage is TRBJ1-1, with a weak D call TRBD1 (5 bases). The V and J ends lost 5 bases and 4 bases respectively, with 19 bases between them. The CDR3 consists of 16 residues. Germline CDR1 is KGHDR and CDR2 is SFDVKD. The CDR3 spells CATSAEAASGVTEAFF. CDR3 sequence (DNA): TGTGCCACCAGTGCGGAAGCAGCATCGGGGGTCACTGAAGCTTTCTTT.

The chain joins TRBV4-1 to TRBJ2-7, with a possible D match to TRBD2 (6 bases). This CDR3 is 15 amino acids long. V lost 6 bases to trimming and J lost 4 bases, with 19 bases between them. CDR1 MGHRA and CDR2 YSYEKL come from the germline V gene. Here the CDR3 reads CASRKELAGGYEQYF. The DNA of the CDR3 is TGCGCCAGCAGAAAAGAACTAGCAGGAGGATACGAGCAGTACTTC.

A word on this clonotype: The conserved final phenylalanine or tryptophan is absent from the CDR3, which likely points to a read error. This chain joins TRBV12-3 or TRBV12-4 and TRBJ2-7; 8 positions match TRBD1. The CDR3 contains 15 residues. J gave up 9 bases and V 5 bases, and 15 bases lay outside the gene matches. The CDR3, as DNA: TGTGCCAGCAGTCAGGGGACAGGCGGTCCCTATCGGCAGTACTCC. Translated: CASSQGTGGPYRQYS.

This clonotype appeared a few times. The genes are TRBV29-1 and TRBJ2-1; 8 bases line up with TRBD2. Germline CDR1 is SQVTM and CDR2 is ANQGSEA. This CDR3 has 13 residues. The chain's CDR3 is CSLPGLGGNEQFF. CDR3 nucleotides: TGCAGTCTACCGGGACTAGGAGGCAATGAGCAGTTCTTC.

Concerning this clonotype: This may come from a read error, since a much larger clone is one base off. The chain combines TRBV28 with TRBJ2-3; perhaps TRBD2 as D (6 bases). CDR1 MDHEN and CDR2 SYDVKM come from the germline V gene. Trimming cost V 3 bases and J 2 bases, with 15 bases left between them. The CDR3 covers 16 residues. The DNA for the CDR3 is TGTGCCAGCAGTTTGGCGGGGACCCCCGCCACAGATACGCAGTATTTT. This gives the protein CASSLAGTPATDTQYF.

Concerning this clonotype: The germline gene is not matched at one end of the junction; a read error may be the cause. V and J are TRBV14 and TRBJ2-1; TRBD1 matches 9 bases. The CDR3 has 17 amino acids. Germline lookup yields CDR1 SGHDN and CDR2 FVKESK. The CDR3 loop reads CASSQEGQGTGYKEQFF. CDR3 sequence (DNA): TGTGCCAGCAGCCAAGAGGGTCAGGGGACAGGGTACAAAGAGCAGTTCTTT.

About this clonotype: Since no conserved phenylalanine or tryptophan closes the CDR3, a read error is the likely cause. The V and J genes are TRBV29-1 and TRBJ2-7, with 7 positions matching TRBD1. V gave up 7 bases and J gave up 3 bases; unmatched junction bases: 6. Germline V gene lookup returns CDR1 SQVTM and CDR2 ANQGSEA. The CDR3 is made up of 12 amino acids. CDR3 sequence reads: CSASGQCYEQYS. CDR3 nucleotide sequence: TGCAGCGCTTCGGGACAGTGCTACGAGCAGTACTCC.

On this clonotype: Since no conserved phenylalanine or tryptophan closes the CDR3, a read error is the likely cause. The chain uses TRBV11-2 and TRBJ2-1, with TRBD2 matching over 7 bases. CDR1 SGHAT and CDR2 FQNNGV come from the germline V gene. The CDR3 runs to 19 residues. In nucleotides, the CDR3 is TGTGCCAGCGGCTTAGATGGGCGATTCAGCGGGACCCTTTACAATGAGCAGTTCCCC. Protein product: CASGLDGRFSGTLYNEQFP.

A single count supports this clonotype. This CDR3 is missing its conserved last phenylalanine or tryptophan, likely due to a read error. The chain's CDR3 is CTSNQERNEQFL. As DNA, the CDR3 is TGCACCAGCAACCAAGAAAGAAATGAGCAGTTCTTA. The gene calls are TRBV4-1 and TRBJ2-1; D ambiguous. The germline V gene encodes CDR1 MGHRA and CDR2 YSYEKL. The CDR3 runs to 12 residues.

Comment on this clonotype: Compared with germline, one end of the junction differs, possibly owing to a read error. This chain connects TRBV14 to TRBJ2-1, with 8 bases aligning to TRBD2. The CDR3 is made up of 16 amino acids. Germline V gives CDR1 SGHDN, CDR2 FVKESK. The CDR3 sequence: CVSSAVAGWVSNEQFF. DNA for the CDR3: TGTGTCAGCAGTGCCGTAGCGGGATGGGTAAGCAATGAGCAATTCTTC. The full variable domain, completed using reference TRBV14 and TRBJ2-1, is EAGVTQFPSHSVIEKGQTVTLRCDPISGHDNLYWYRRVMGKEIKFLLHFVKESKQDESGMPNNRFLAERTGGTYSTLKVQPAELEDSGVYFCVSSAVAGWVSNEQFFGPGTRLTVL.

This clonotype was observed a single time. The conserved closing phenylalanine or tryptophan is absent in this CDR3, likely reflecting a read error. This chain joins TRBV11-2 and TRBJ2-5, with a tentative D call TRBD2 (6 bases). The V end was cut by 0 bases, the J end by 7 bases, with 24 bases between. This CDR3 is built from 18 residues. Germline V CDR1 and CDR2: SGHAT, FQNNGV. CDR3: CASSLDPWSSERGGTQYS. The CDR3 DNA sequence: TGTGCCAGCAGCTTAGATCCGTGGTCTAGCGAGAGGGGAGGGACCCAGTACTCC.

Concerning this clonotype itself: One end of the junction varies from germline; a read error may be responsible. V gene TRBV5-6 combines with J gene TRBJ2-1, with D tentatively TRBD2 (6 bases). The CDR3 spans 14 residues. Germline lookup yields CDR1 SGHDT and CDR2 YYEEEE. The CDR3 DNA reads TGTGCCAGCAGTTTGGCGCGGGGAGAAGCTGAGCAGTTCTTC. This codes for CASSLARGEAEQFF.

This clonotype was counted ten times or more. The genes are TRBV5-6 and TRBJ2-5, with 9 bases matching TRBD2. CDR1 and CDR2 (germline): SGHDT, YYEEEE. CDR3 length: 16 amino acids. With 3 bases clipped from V and 7 bases from J, the junction kept 13 bases outside the gene matches. Here the CDR3 reads CASSSWGYSGRGTQYF. DNA for the CDR3: TGTGCCAGCAGCTCCTGGGGCTATAGCGGGAGAGGGACCCAGTACTTC.

This sequence joins TRBV28 and TRBJ2-7; 14 bases are shared with TRBD2. The germline CDR1 and CDR2 sequences are MDHEN and SYDVKM. The V segment lost 6 bases and the J segment 5 bases; nucleotides outside the gene matches: 12. There are 17 residues in the CDR3. Here the CDR3 reads CASRLTRLAGGEHEQYF. DNA of the CDR3: TGTGCCAGCAGATTAACCCGACTAGCGGGAGGGGAACACGAGCAGTACTTC.

The chain uses TRBV11-3 and TRBJ2-7; D tentatively fits TRBD1 or TRBD2 (5 bases each). CDR1 SGHNT and CDR2 YENEEA come from the germline V gene. This CDR3 contains 14 residues. V was cut by 3 bases and J by 7 bases, with 16 bases left in between. CDR3 residues: CASSFWGSFYEQYF. For the CDR3, the DNA is TGTGCCAGCAGCTTTTGGGGGAGCTTCTATGAGCAGTACTTC. Full variable domain (rest looked up from reference TRBV11-3 and TRBJ2-7): EAGVVQSPRYKIIEKKQPVAFWCNPISGHNTLYWYLQNLGQGPELLIRYENEEAVDDSQLPKDRFSAERLKGVDSTLKIQPAELGDSAVYLCASSFWGSFYEQYFGPGTRLTVT.

The chain links TRBV18 to TRBJ2-5; unclear D gene. Germline V CDR1 and CDR2: KGHSH, LQKENI. Trimming stripped 6 bases from V and 5 bases from J, with 13 bases between. The CDR3 is 13 amino acids. CDR3 DNA sequence: TGTGCCAGCTCCCGGGCAGCTCTGGAGACCCAGTACTTC. This sequence encodes CASSRAALETQYF.